The 25 T cell receptor beta chains below all came from one sample that was sequenced in a study of monozygotic twins with cystic fibrosis. Data came from immunoSEQ multiplex PCR; TCRdb stores just in-frame clones and leaves some out. The sample lists over 25,000 clones; approximately 96% were seen once. The sample was blood. These receptors were collected from a girl aged 2-10 years with cystic fibrosis.

V usage is TRBV2 and J usage is TRBJ2-1; D possibly uses TRBD1 or TRBD2 (6 bases each). This CDR3 comprises 19 residues. The germline V gene encodes CDR1 SNHLY and CDR2 FYNNEI. V gave up 5 bases and J gave up 7 bases, with 30 bases separating them. This chain's CDR3 is CASSTHGGPAPLVINEQFF. CDR3 nucleotides: TGTGCCAGCAGTACCCATGGGGGGCCCGCTCCACTTGTTATTAATGAGCAGTTCTTC.

The chain uses TRBV5-1 and TRBJ2-2; the match to TRBD2 covers 10 bases. Germline CDR1 and CDR2: SGHRS and YFSETQ. The J segment lost 7 bases and the V segment lost 0 bases, leaving 9 bases of the junction unmatched. This CDR3 contains 17 residues. In nucleotides, the CDR3 is TGCGCCAGCAGCTTGGGTCTAGCGGGAGTGTCTAACGGGGAGCTGTTTTTT. This translates into CASSLGLAGVSNGELFF.

The J gene is TRBJ1-1, the V gene TRBV29-1, with unresolved D. Deletions cut 3 bases from V and 0 bases from J, with 8 bases between. Germline CDR1 SQVTM, CDR2 ANQGSEA. The CDR3 covers 13 residues. CDR3 loop: CSVDGQMNTEAFF. The CDR3 DNA sequence: TGCAGCGTTGACGGGCAGATGAACACTGAAGCTTTCTTT. Using reference TRBV29-1 and TRBJ1-1 for the parts outside the CDR3, the full variable domain is SAVISQKPSRDICQRGTSLTIQCQVDSQVTMMFWYRQQPGQSLTLIATANQGSEATYESGFVIDKFPISRPNLTFSTLTVSNMSPEDSSIYLCSVDGQMNTEAFFGQGTRLTVV.

The V gene is TRBV13, the J gene TRBJ2-7; 7 bases match TRBD2. J gave up 2 bases and V 0 bases, and 4 bases lay outside the gene matches. From germline, CDR1 is PRHDT and CDR2 FYEKMQ (reference sequence). The CDR3 runs 15 residues. The CDR3 DNA reads as TGTGCCAGCAGCTTAGGGACTAGCTGGGCCTACGAGCAGTACTTC. This gives the protein CASSLGTSWAYEQYF.

This rearrangement joins TRBV6-5 to TRBJ1-3; D gene ambiguous. The CDR3 contains 13 residues. Trimming shortened V by 7 bases and J by 0 bases, and 7 bases separated the two germline ends. Per the germline V gene, CDR1 is MNHEY and CDR2 is SVGAGI. The CDR3: CASTPISGNTIYF. DNA of the CDR3: TGTGCCAGCACCCCTATCTCTGGAAACACCATATATTTT.

Regarding this clone: An end of the junction differs from the germline gene, which may be a read error. The CDR3 DNA is TGTGCTAGCAGCTCAAGACCGGGTCGGCCCCTGGAGACCCAGTACTTC. Its translation: CASSSRPGRPLETQYF. This chain joins TRBV7-7 and TRBJ2-5; no reliable D call. The CDR3 has 16 residues. Germline-derived CDR1 and CDR2 are SSHAT and FNYEAQ (reference sequence).

The genes are TRBV4-1 and TRBJ2-5; maybe TRBD1 (6 bases). Between the trimmed V and J ends, which lost 1 base and 13 bases, there was a span of 28 bases. This CDR3 spans 17 amino acids. Germline V gene lookup returns CDR1 MGHRA and CDR2 YSYEKL. CDR3: CASSQVGFPYGGHERYF. Here the CDR3 DNA reads TGCGCCAGCAGCCAAGTAGGCTTCCCTTATGGGGGCCACGAGCGGTACTTC.

This rearrangement joins TRBV5-4 to TRBJ2-7, with D maybe TRBD2 (5 bases). The CDR3 spans 13 residues. V was cut by 2 bases and J by 2 bases, with 8 bases left in between. The germline V gene encodes CDR1 SGHNT and CDR2 YYREEE (reference sequence). This CDR3 reads CASSFGETYEQYF. The CDR3 DNA reads TGTGCCAGCAGCTTCGGGGAAACCTACGAGCAGTACTTC.

The chain links TRBV14 to TRBJ1-1; D remains unclear. This CDR3 is built from 13 residues. V was cut by 1 base and J by 0 bases, with 3 bases left in between. The germline V gene encodes CDR1 SGHDN and CDR2 FVKESK. The CDR3 here is CASSQVMNTEAFF. The CDR3 nucleotides read TGTGCCAGCAGCCAAGTGATGAACACTGAAGCTTTCTTT.

This clone has only a few counts. V gene TRBV12-5 combines with J gene TRBJ1-5; D gene uncertain. The CDR3 length is 14 residues. Germline V gives CDR1 LGHNT, CDR2 FRNRAP. The ends were cut back, 6 bases at V and 2 bases at J, with 11 bases in the middle. Written as DNA, the CDR3 is TGTGCTAGTGGCCGTCGCAGCGGCAATCAGCCCCAGCATTTT. As protein: CASGRRSGNQPQHF.

The chain carries TRBV5-1 and TRBJ2-2; 9 bases match TRBD1. Germline V CDR1 and CDR2: SGHRS, YFSETQ. The CDR3 sequence is 15 residues long. Losses at the gene ends were 0 bases for V and 7 bases for J; bases not matched to a gene: 4. The CDR3 spells CASSLEGQGYGELFF. CDR3 in DNA: TGCGCCAGCAGCTTGGAAGGACAGGGGTACGGGGAGCTGTTTTTT.

V gene TRBV2 combines with J gene TRBJ2-5; D is uncertain. CDR1 and CDR2 (germline): SNHLY, FYNNEI. This CDR3 is 13 amino acids long. V was cut by 2 bases and J by 9 bases, with 13 bases left in between. DNA for the CDR3: TGTGCCAGCAGTGAAAAGGGAACGGTCGCCCAGTACTTC. Translated: CASSEKGTVAQYF.

V usage is TRBV28 and J usage is TRBJ2-3; possibly TRBD2 for D (6 bases). CDR1 MDHEN and CDR2 SYDVKM come from the germline V gene. CDR3 length: 14 amino acids. The CDR3 nucleotides are TGTGCGACCTTCGTGCGGGACTCCACAGATACGCAGTATTTT. It yields the protein CATFVRDSTDTQYF. The variable domain in full, with the rest retrieved from reference TRBV28 and TRBJ2-3, is DVKVTQSSRYLVKRTGEKVFLECVQDMDHENMFWYRQDPGLGLRLIYFSYDVKMKEKGDIPEGYSVSREKKERFSLILESASTNQTSMYLCATFVRDSTDTQYFGPGTRLTVL.

This clone was found once. The rearrangement joins TRBV28 to TRBJ1-5, with TRBD1 identical over 8 bases. V trimming: 3 bases; J trimming: 9 bases; junction bases outside the gene matches: 13. This CDR3 spans 16 amino acids. Germline V gene lookup returns CDR1 MDHEN and CDR2 SYDVKM. In DNA form, the CDR3 reads TGTGCCAGCAGTTTTGGGCAGGGGGCCCTCAAGTGGCCCCAGCATTTT. Its protein is CASSFGQGALKWPQHF. Together with reference TRBV28 and TRBJ1-5, the CDR3 gives the full variable domain: DVKVTQSSRYLVKRTGEKVFLECVQDMDHENMFWYRQDPGLGLRLIYFSYDVKMKEKGDIPEGYSVSREKKERFSLILESASTNQTSMYLCASSFGQGALKWPQHFGDGTRLSIL.

The V call is TRBV28, the J call TRBJ2-7, with 7 bases identical to TRBD2. Germline V CDR1 and CDR2: MDHEN, SYDVKM. This CDR3 contains 15 residues. V lost 6 bases to trimming and J lost 2 bases; unmatched junction nucleotides: 10. The CDR3 DNA reads TGTGCCAGCAGCCCTGAAGGGAGGGGAACCTACGAGCAGTACTTC. This gives the protein CASSPEGRGTYEQYF.

The rearrangement links TRBV4-1 to TRBJ2-6; D gene unclear. V shed 4 bases and J shed 4 bases, with 17 bases lying between them. Looked up from germline, CDR1 is MGHRA and CDR2 is YSYEKL. CDR3 size: 17 residues. Here the CDR3 reads CASSPLGWAQGANVLTF. DNA for the CDR3: TGCGCCAGCAGCCCCCTCGGGTGGGCGCAGGGGGCCAACGTCCTGACTTTC.

The CDR3 loop reads CARENGQGTDTQYF. The CDR3 DNA sequence: TGTGCCAGAGAGAATGGCCAGGGCACAGATACGCAGTATTTT. The chain joins TRBV2 to TRBJ2-3; D ambiguous. This CDR3 has 14 residues. V was cut by 9 bases and J by 1 base, with 14 bases left in between. CDR1 SNHLY and CDR2 FYNNEI come from the germline V gene.

The chain is built from TRBV6-6 and TRBJ2-7, with a tentative D call TRBD2 (5 bases). Germline V gene lookup returns CDR1 MNHNY and CDR2 SVGAGI (reference sequence). The V end lost 5 bases, the J end lost 2 bases, and 13 bases lay between the germline ends. CDR3 length equals 14 residues. The CDR3 DNA is TGTGCCAGCAGTCTGGATAGCGCCACCTACGAGCAGTACTTC. Translated, it gives CASSLDSATYEQYF.

This chain uses TRBV18 with TRBJ1-2, with TRBD1 matching over 9 bases. The J segment lost 4 bases and the V segment lost 3 bases, leaving 9 bases of the junction unmatched. Germline V gene sequence: CDR1 KGHSH, CDR2 LQKENI. This CDR3 is built from 16 residues. CDR3 coding DNA: TGTGCCAGCTCACCCAAAACCGGGACAGGGATCTATGGCTACACCTTC. Its translation: CASSPKTGTGIYGYTF.

This chain links TRBV25-1 with TRBJ2-5, with D unresolved. The germline CDR1 and CDR2 sequences are MGHDK and SYGVNS. Trimming took off 9 bases at V and 5 bases at J, with 13 bases between the two ends. The length of the CDR3 is 12 residues. Here the CDR3 DNA reads TGTGCCAGTAGCACTGTCGGGGAGACCCAGTACTTC. Translated: CASSTVGETQYF. Full variable domain (outside the CDR3, taken from reference TRBV25-1 and TRBJ2-5): EADIYQTPRYLVIGTGKKITLECSQTMGHDKMYWYQQDPGMELHLIHYSYGVNSTEKGDLSSESTVSRIRTEHFPLTLESARPSHTSQYLCASSTVGETQYFGPGTRLLVL.

The chain carries TRBV10-2 and TRBJ1-1; D remains unclear. V was cut by 5 bases and J by 1 base, with 8 bases left in between. The CDR3 covers 13 residues. Germline V gene data show CDR1 as WSHSY and CDR2 as SAAADI. The CDR3 region is CASSPIKNTEAFF. For the CDR3, the DNA is TGCGCCAGCAGTCCCATCAAGAACACTGAAGCTTTCTTT.

The chain employs TRBV29-1 and TRBJ2-7; 8 nucleotides match TRBD2. V was pared by 0 bases and J by 3 bases, with 4 bases of the junction left unmatched. The CDR3 loop spans 14 amino acids. The V gene's germline CDR1 is SQVTM and CDR2 ANQGSEA. The CDR3 DNA sequence: TGCAGCGTTGAAGAGAGCGGGAGTAGCTACGAGCAGTACTTC. This sequence encodes CSVEESGSSYEQYF.

The chain combines TRBV27 with TRBJ2-2; 7 nucleotides match TRBD2. V dropped 3 bases and J dropped 4; count of bases not matched to a gene: 2. The germline gives CDR1 MNHEY, CDR2 SMNVEV (reference sequence). There are 14 residues in the CDR3. Here the CDR3 reads CASSLGGGTGELFF. CDR3 DNA: TGTGCCAGCAGTTTGGGGGGGGGCACCGGGGAGCTGTTTTTT.

The chain is built from TRBV2 and TRBJ2-1; 12 positions match TRBD2. CDR3 size: 15 residues. With V trimmed by 4 bases and J by 6 bases, 4 bases remained unmatched. The germline CDR1 and CDR2 sequences are SNHLY and FYNNEI. In nucleotides, the CDR3 is TGTGCCAGCAGTGTTCCTAGCGGGAGGGGCAATGAGCAGTTCTTC. This sequence encodes CASSVPSGRGNEQFF.

The chain recombines TRBV7-2 with TRBJ2-7, with a weak D call TRBD2 (5 bases). The germline V gene encodes CDR1 SGHTA and CDR2 FQGNSA. V dropped 5 bases and J dropped 4 bases, with 15 bases sitting between them. This CDR3 is built from 14 residues. The CDR3 nucleotides read TGTGCCAGCAGCCCGAGGGCCAGTTTTTACGAGCAGTACTTC. It codes for CASSPRASFYEQYF.